This T cell receptor beta chain is drawn from a study of tumor-infiltrating lymphocytes in primary liver carcinoma. Study in general: The study enrolled male and female patients aged 30 to 69 years.

Germline DNA was also extracted, with blood RNA taken from unsorted whole blood. Study conclusions and caveats: The study found tumor-adjacent and tumor-blood pairs overlapped less than tumor region pairs. Unsorted bulk processing meant the study did not compare CD4+ and CD8+ repertoires.

Reverse transcription of roughly 470 ng total RNA with a constant-region primer produced TCR beta cDNA. Slightly modified ARM-PCR served as the procedure for the TCR beta libraries. These libraries came from three rounds of nested multiplex PCR. TCRdb analysed the multiplex PCR reads with MiXCR anew, one entry per CDR3 protein. The repertoire holds 310,000 or so distinct CDR3 sequences, with around three fifths as singletons. Points on this clonotype: As yet, its antigen is unknown.

Sequenced: peripheral blood. This clonotype originated in a woman between 25 and 40 years old with primary liver carcinoma and hepatitis B virus infection.

In DNA form, the CDR3 reads TGTGCCTGGAGTTGGGTCGGCGGGGAGCTGTTTTTT. This gives the protein CAWSWVGGELFF. The J gene is TRBJ2-2, the V gene TRBV30; D unresolved. The germline CDR1 and CDR2 sequences are GTSNPN and SVGIG (reference sequence). The V and J ends lost 2 bases and 7 bases respectively, with 8 bases between them. The CDR3 sequence is 12 residues long.